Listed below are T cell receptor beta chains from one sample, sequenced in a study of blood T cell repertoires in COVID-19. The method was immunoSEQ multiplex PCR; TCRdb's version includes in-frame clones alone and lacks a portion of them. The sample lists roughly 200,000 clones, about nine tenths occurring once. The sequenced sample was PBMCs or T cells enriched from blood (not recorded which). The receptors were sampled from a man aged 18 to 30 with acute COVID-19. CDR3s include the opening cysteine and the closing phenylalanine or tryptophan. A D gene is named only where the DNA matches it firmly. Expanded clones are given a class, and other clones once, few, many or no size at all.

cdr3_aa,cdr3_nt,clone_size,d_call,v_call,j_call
CASSFRQGSEAFF,TGTGCCAGCAGTTTTCGACAGGGGTCTGAAGCTTTCTTT,.,TRBD1,TRBV28,TRBJ1-1
CASSPAATGDSPLHF,TGTGCCAGCAGCCCAGCTGCGACAGGGGATTCACCCCTCCACTTT,.,TRBD1,TRBV7-9,TRBJ1-6
CASSQGLAVQETQYF,TGTGCCAGCAGCCAAGGGCTAGCGGTCCAAGAGACCCAGTACTTC,.,TRBD2,TRBV4-2,TRBJ2-5
CASSLTTGGGEKLFF,TGTGCCAGCAGTCTGACGACAGGGGGGGGTGAAAAACTGTTTTTT,.,TRBD1,TRBV27,TRBJ1-4
CASRLGGDTEAFF,TGTGCCAGCCGCCTTGGGGGGGACACTGAAGCTTTCTTT,.,.,TRBV25-1,TRBJ1-1
CASSLGRGNTEAFF,TGTGCCAGCAGCCTCGGGCGGGGGAACACTGAAGCTTTCTTT,.,.,TRBV7-9,TRBJ1-1
CASSPGWGETQYF,TGTGCCAGCAGTCCGGGATGGGGAGAGACCCAGTACTTC,.,.,TRBV6-5,TRBJ2-5
CASSPARGDEQFF,TGTGCCAGCTCACCAGCACGGGGAGATGAGCAGTTCTTC,.,.,TRBV18,TRBJ2-1
CASSSQTGTASYEQYF,TGTGCCAGCAGCTCACAAACCGGGACAGCTTCCTACGAGCAGTACTTC,.,TRBD1,TRBV7-2,TRBJ2-7
CASSTGLAGVNEQFF,TGCGCCAGCAGTACGGGACTAGCGGGAGTTAATGAGCAGTTCTTC,.,TRBD2,TRBV10-2,TRBJ2-1
CASSQDLRKQPQHF,TGTGCCAGCAGCCAAGATCTACGCAAACAGCCCCAGCATTTT,.,.,TRBV3-1/TRBV3-2,TRBJ1-5
CASTGTSGRGETQYF,TGTGCCAGCACAGGGACTAGCGGGAGAGGTGAGACCCAGTACTTC,.,TRBD2,TRBV3-1/TRBV3-2,TRBJ2-5
CASSSEADNRKQYF,TGTGCCAGCAGTTCTGAGGCGGACAACCGAAAGCAGTACTTC,once,.,TRBV28,TRBJ2-7
CASSDQGSREQYF,TGTGCCAGCAGTGACCAGGGTTCTCGGGAGCAGTACTTC,.,.,TRBV25-1,TRBJ2-7
CASSPWSSGNTIYF,TGTGCCAGCAGTCCTTGGAGCTCTGGAAACACCATATATTTT,.,.,TRBV27,TRBJ1-3
CATSDWGTGEETQYF,TGTGCCACCAGTGACTGGGGGACAGGGGAAGAGACCCAGTACTTC,once,TRBD1,TRBV24-1,TRBJ2-5
CASSLATGAETQYF,TGTGCCAGCAGCTTGGCTACAGGGGCAGAGACCCAGTACTTC,.,TRBD1,TRBV7-2,TRBJ2-5
CASSLLGAGPFTGELFF,TGTGCCAGCAGCTTACTGGGGGCAGGGCCTTTCACCGGGGAGCTGTTTTTT,.,.,TRBV7-8,TRBJ2-2
CASWTTASNQPQHF,TGTGCCAGCTGGACGACAGCGAGCAATCAGCCCCAGCATTTT,.,.,TRBV28,TRBJ1-5
CASRREGRQETQYF,TGTGCCAGCAGACGGGAGGGGCGGCAAGAGACCCAGTACTTC,.,TRBD2,TRBV27,TRBJ2-5
CASSYSGQGQETQYF,TGTGCCAGCAGTTACTCGGGACAGGGCCAAGAGACCCAGTACTTC,.,TRBD1,TRBV6-5,TRBJ2-5
CAWSAGLETGELFF,TGTGCCTGGAGTGCAGGACTAGAAACCGGGGAGCTGTTTTTT,.,TRBD2,TRBV30,TRBJ2-2
CASSLILREAFF,TGTGCCAGCAGCTTAATATTGAGAGAAGCTTTCTTT,.,.,TRBV7-9,TRBJ1-1
CASSQVASGYSYEQYF,TGCGCCAGCAGCCAAGTCGCTAGCGGGTACTCCTACGAGCAGTACTTC,.,TRBD2,TRBV4-3,TRBJ2-7
CASSLAGEGTEAFF,TGCGCCAGCAGCTTGGCGGGAGAGGGGACTGAAGCTTTCTTT,.,.,TRBV5-1,TRBJ1-1
CASSDPWTSASYNEQFF,TGTGCCAGCAGTGATCCCTGGACTAGCGCATCGTACAATGAGCAGTTCTTC,.,TRBD2,TRBV6-1,TRBJ2-1
CASKPAGDTEAFF,TGTGCCAGCAAGCCGGCGGGGGACACTGAAGCTTTCTTT,.,.,TRBV9,TRBJ1-1